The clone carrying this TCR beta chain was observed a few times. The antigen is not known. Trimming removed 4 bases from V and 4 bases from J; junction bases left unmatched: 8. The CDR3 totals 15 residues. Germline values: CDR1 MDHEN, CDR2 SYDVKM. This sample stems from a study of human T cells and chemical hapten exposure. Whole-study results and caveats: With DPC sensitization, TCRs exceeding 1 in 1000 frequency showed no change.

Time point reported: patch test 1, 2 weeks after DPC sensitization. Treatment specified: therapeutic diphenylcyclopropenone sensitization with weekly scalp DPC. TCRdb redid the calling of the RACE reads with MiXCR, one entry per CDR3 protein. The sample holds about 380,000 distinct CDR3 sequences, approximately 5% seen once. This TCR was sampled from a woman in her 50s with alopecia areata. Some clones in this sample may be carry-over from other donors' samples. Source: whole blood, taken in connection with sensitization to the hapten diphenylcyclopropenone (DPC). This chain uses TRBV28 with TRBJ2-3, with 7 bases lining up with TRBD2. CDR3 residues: CASSSLRERSDTQYF. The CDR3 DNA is TGTGCCAGCAGTTCCCTGCGGGAGAGGTCAGATACGCAGTATTTT.